Following are 18 T cell receptor beta chains from one sample sequenced in a study of T cell clonotyping in hematopoietic cell transplantation. Some clones are missing from TCRdb's copy, which holds only in-frame ones; the method was immunoSEQ multiplex PCR. The sample records approximately 16,000 clones, 75% to 90% being singletons. The material sequenced was peripheral blood mononuclear cells. The receptors here all came from a man in his fifties in good health. Some clones in this sample may be carry-over from other donors' samples.

The chain joins TRBV6-6 to TRBJ2-7, with D uncertain. The CDR3 sequence is 15 residues long. Germline values: CDR1 MNHNY, CDR2 SVGAGI (reference sequence). V lost 5 bases and J lost 0, with 14 bases in between. CDR3: CASSRNTANSYEQYF. CDR3 sequence (DNA): TGTGCCAGCAGTCGTAATACAGCGAACTCCTACGAGCAGTACTTC.

This sequence joins TRBV20-1 and TRBJ1-2; no reliable D call. CDR3 length: 11 residues. The V end was cut by 3 bases, the J end by 1 base, with 3 bases between. Looked up from germline, CDR1 is DFQATT and CDR2 is SNEGSKA (reference sequence). This CDR3 reads CSASGNYGYTF. CDR3 nucleotides: TGCAGTGCTAGTGGTAACTATGGCTACACCTTC.

The chain is built from TRBV2 and TRBJ1-6; D remains ambiguous. This CDR3 region has 13 residues. CDR1 SNHLY and CDR2 FYNNEI come from the germline V gene. V lost 6 bases, J lost 10 bases, and 13 bases lay in between. CDR3 in amino acids: CASRPDHRSPLHF. The CDR3 nucleotides are TGTGCCAGCAGGCCCGATCATAGGTCACCCCTCCACTTT.

The chain joins TRBV7-2 to TRBJ2-3, with 11 bases identical to TRBD2. This CDR3 is 14 amino acids long. CDR1 and CDR2 from the germline V gene are SGHTA and FQGNSA. V shed 6 bases and J 1 base; nucleotides not matched to a gene: 0. CDR3 DNA sequence: TGTGCCAGCAGACTAGCGGGGGGCACAGATACGCAGTATTTT. Translation: CASRLAGGTDTQYF.

The chain combines TRBV29-1 with TRBJ2-1; D not certain. Germline V lookup: CDR1 SQVTM, CDR2 ANQGSEA. Trimming took 6 bases from V and 1 from J, leaving 10 bases between them. The CDR3 spans 13 residues. The CDR3 loop is CSVDTRSYNEQFF. CDR3 sequence (DNA): TGCAGCGTAGACACCCGATCCTACAATGAGCAGTTCTTC.

This chain connects TRBV28 to TRBJ1-2, with TRBD1 identical over 7 bases. The CDR3 contains 14 residues. Germline-derived CDR1 and CDR2 are MDHEN and SYDVKM. V lost 5 bases and J lost 4; bases outside the gene matches: 7. Here the CDR3 DNA reads TGTGCCAGCAGTCCGGACAGGAGGGCCTATGGCTACACCTTC. Protein product: CASSPDRRAYGYTF.

The chain links TRBV5-1 to TRBJ2-2; D is possibly TRBD2 (5 bases). V dropped 4 bases and J dropped 6 bases, with 10 bases sitting between them. This CDR3 spans 13 amino acids. Germline-derived CDR1 and CDR2 are SGHRS and YFSETQ. The chain's CDR3 is CASSAEAAGELFF. The CDR3 nucleotides read TGCGCCAGCAGCGCGGAGGCCGCCGGGGAGCTGTTTTTT.

The chain uses TRBV5-6 and TRBJ2-7; no firm D call. Germline V gives CDR1 SGHDT, CDR2 YYEEEE. The V end lost 4 bases, the J end lost 6 bases, and 20 bases lay between the germline ends. The CDR3 consists of 15 residues. DNA for the CDR3: TGTGCCAGCAGCCCCACGACCGGAGAACTTGTCGAGCAGTACTTC. It translates to CASSPTTGELVEQYF.

The chain couples TRBV27 to TRBJ1-6, with D unclear. Looked up from germline, CDR1 is MNHEY and CDR2 is SMNVEV (reference sequence). The germline V and J ends were trimmed by 2 bases and 8 bases, with 16 bases remaining between them. The CDR3 covers 16 residues. The CDR3 sequence: CASSLRVRRIDSPLHF. CDR3 nucleotide sequence: TGTGCCAGCAGTTTAAGGGTCCGACGGATAGATTCACCCCTCCACTTT.

The CDR3 nucleotides are TGTGCCAGCAGTAACAGGGGCACAGATACGCAGTATTTT. Encoded protein: CASSNRGTDTQYF. V and J are TRBV25-1 and TRBJ2-3; a weak D match, TRBD1 (6 bases). This CDR3 has 13 amino acids. CDR1 is MGHDK and CDR2 is SYGVNS in the germline V gene. The V and J ends lost 5 bases and 1 base respectively, with 7 bases between them. The complete variable domain, with remaining parts taken from reference TRBV25-1 and TRBJ2-3, reads EADIYQTPRYLVIGTGKKITLECSQTMGHDKMYWYQQDPGMELHLIHYSYGVNSTEKGDLSSESTVSRIRTEHFPLTLESARPSHTSQYLCASSNRGTDTQYFGPGTRLTVL.

This chain uses TRBV28 with TRBJ1-6; a possible D gene is TRBD1 (5 bases). Trimming removed 7 bases at V and 11 bases at J, with 21 bases between. The CDR3 runs to 15 residues. CDR1 is MDHEN and CDR2 is SYDVKM in the germline V gene. The CDR3, as DNA: TGTGCCAGCACCCCGTCTGGGGGACGACGGCCACCCCTCCACTTT. Encoded protein: CASTPSGGRRPPLHF. The variable domain in full, completed from reference TRBV28 and TRBJ1-6, reads DVKVTQSSRYLVKRTGEKVFLECVQDMDHENMFWYRQDPGLGLRLIYFSYDVKMKEKGDIPEGYSVSREKKERFSLILESASTNQTSMYLCASTPSGGRRPPLHFGNGTRLTVT.

This clone came up a few times. The V call is TRBV11-2, the J call TRBJ2-7; D perhaps matches TRBD2 (5 bases). Between the trimmed V and J ends, which lost 5 bases and 3 bases, there was a span of 11 bases. This CDR3 spans 13 amino acids. Germline-derived CDR1 and CDR2 are SGHAT and FQNNGV. This chain's CDR3 is CASSPGGNYEQYF. The CDR3, as DNA: TGTGCCAGCAGCCCCGGAGGTAACTACGAGCAGTACTTC.

V and J are TRBV4-2 and TRBJ2-5, with 11 nucleotides matching TRBD2. The ends lost 2 bases at V and 5 bases at J; junction bases unmatched: 4. The CDR3 consists of 15 residues. Germline CDR1 LGHNA, CDR2 YNFKEQ. For the CDR3, the DNA is TGTGCCAGCAGCCAAAAACTAGCGGGGGTGGAGACCCAGTACTTC. Translation: CASSQKLAGVETQYF.

The chain couples TRBV4-3 to TRBJ1-6, with 7 positions matching TRBD1. From germline, CDR1 is LGHNA and CDR2 YSLEER. The J segment lost 6 bases and the V segment lost 4 bases, leaving 9 bases of the junction unmatched. This CDR3 has 16 amino acids. This CDR3 reads CASSPADDRANSPLHF. In DNA form, the CDR3 reads TGCGCCAGCAGCCCAGCCGACGACAGGGCTAATTCACCCCTCCACTTT.

CDR3 sequence (DNA): TGTGCCAGCGGAGCTCCGATCACAGATACGCAGTATTTT. The encoded protein is CASGAPITDTQYF. This chain uses TRBV2 with TRBJ2-3; D uncertain. Germline values: CDR1 SNHLY, CDR2 FYNNEI. V lost 8 bases to trimming and J lost 2 bases, with 11 bases between them. The CDR3 loop spans 13 amino acids.

V usage is TRBV2 and J usage is TRBJ1-2, with TRBD1 matching over 9 bases. Unmatched junction bases numbered 2, after V lost 1 base and J lost 8 bases. Germline V gene lookup returns CDR1 SNHLY and CDR2 FYNNEI. The CDR3 length is 13 residues. The CDR3 sequence: CASSEGTGDGYTF. In DNA, the CDR3 is TGTGCCAGCAGTGAAGGGACAGGGGACGGCTACACCTTC.

The chain joins TRBV19 to TRBJ2-3, with a tentative D call TRBD1 (5 bases). Germline V gene lookup returns CDR1 LNHDA and CDR2 SQIVND (reference sequence). Trimming pared 4 bases from V and 6 bases from J, leaving 14 bases between. The CDR3 runs 14 residues. The CDR3 loop reads CASSKAGSGDTQYF. CDR3 DNA: TGTGCCAGTAGTAAAGCAGGGTCAGGGGATACGCAGTATTTT.

The chain uses TRBV7-9 and TRBJ1-2, with 12 bases aligning to TRBD1. V gave up 2 bases and J gave up 6 bases; unmatched junction bases: 7. Germline V gene sequence: CDR1 SEHNR, CDR2 FQNEAQ (reference sequence). The CDR3 contains 16 residues. The CDR3 DNA sequence: TGTGCCAGCAGCTTAATGCCGGGACAGGGGGCGGATGGCTACACCTTC. Protein: CASSLMPGQGADGYTF.